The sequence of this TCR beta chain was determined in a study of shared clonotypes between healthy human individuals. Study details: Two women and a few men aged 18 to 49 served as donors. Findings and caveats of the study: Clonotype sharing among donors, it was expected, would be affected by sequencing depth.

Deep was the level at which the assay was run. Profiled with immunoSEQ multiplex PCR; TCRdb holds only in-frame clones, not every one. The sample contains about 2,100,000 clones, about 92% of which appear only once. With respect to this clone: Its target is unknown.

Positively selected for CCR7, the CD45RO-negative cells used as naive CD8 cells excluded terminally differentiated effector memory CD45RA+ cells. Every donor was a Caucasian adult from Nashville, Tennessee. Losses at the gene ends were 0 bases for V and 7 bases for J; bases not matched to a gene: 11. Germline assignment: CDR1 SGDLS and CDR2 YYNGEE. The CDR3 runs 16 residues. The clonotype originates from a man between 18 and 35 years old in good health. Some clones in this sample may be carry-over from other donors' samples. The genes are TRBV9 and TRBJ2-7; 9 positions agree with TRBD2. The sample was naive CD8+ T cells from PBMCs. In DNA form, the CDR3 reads TGTGCCAGCAGCGTAGCCCCGGCGGGAGGGCCTCGAGAGCAGTACTTC. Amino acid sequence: CASSVAPAGGPREQYF.